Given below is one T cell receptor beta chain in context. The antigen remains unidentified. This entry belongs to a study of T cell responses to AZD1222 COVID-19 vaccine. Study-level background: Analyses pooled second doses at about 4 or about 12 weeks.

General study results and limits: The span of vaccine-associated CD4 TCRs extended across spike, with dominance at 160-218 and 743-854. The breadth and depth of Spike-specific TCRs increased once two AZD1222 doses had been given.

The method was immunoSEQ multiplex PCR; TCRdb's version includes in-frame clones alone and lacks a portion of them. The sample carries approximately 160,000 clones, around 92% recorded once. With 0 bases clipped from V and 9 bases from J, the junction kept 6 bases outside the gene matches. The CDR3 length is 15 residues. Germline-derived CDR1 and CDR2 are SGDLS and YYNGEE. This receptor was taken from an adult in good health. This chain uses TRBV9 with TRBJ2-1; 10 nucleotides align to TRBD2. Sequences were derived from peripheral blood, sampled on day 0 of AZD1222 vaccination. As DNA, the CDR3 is TGTGCCAGCAGCGTAGTAGCGGGGGGCCAACGTGAGCAGTTCTTC. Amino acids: CASSVVAGGQREQFF.